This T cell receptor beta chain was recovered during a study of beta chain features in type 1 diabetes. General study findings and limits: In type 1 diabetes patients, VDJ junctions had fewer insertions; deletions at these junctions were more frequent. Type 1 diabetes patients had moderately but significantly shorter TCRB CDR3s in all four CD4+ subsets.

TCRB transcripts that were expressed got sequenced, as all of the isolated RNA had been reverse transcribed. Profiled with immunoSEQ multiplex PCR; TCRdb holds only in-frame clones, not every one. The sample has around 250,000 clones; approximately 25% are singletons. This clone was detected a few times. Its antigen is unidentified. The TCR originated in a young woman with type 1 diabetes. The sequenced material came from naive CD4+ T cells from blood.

The CDR3 DNA is TGCGCCAGCAGCTTGGTTCAGGGGGCGAATGAGCAGTTCTTC. It specifies CASSLVQGANEQFF. V gene TRBV5-1 combines with J gene TRBJ2-1; 8 positions agree with TRBD1. The CDR3 contains 14 residues. CDR1 is SGHRS, CDR2 YFSETQ, per germline. J lost 7 bases, V lost 0 bases, and 3 bases had no gene match. Variable domain in full (rest from reference TRBV5-1 and TRBJ2-1): KAGVTQTPRYLIKTRGQQVTLSCSPISGHRSVSWYQQTPGQGLQFLFEYFSETQRNKGNFPGRFSGRQFSNSRSEMNVSTLELGDSALYLCASSLVQGANEQFFGPGTRLTVL.